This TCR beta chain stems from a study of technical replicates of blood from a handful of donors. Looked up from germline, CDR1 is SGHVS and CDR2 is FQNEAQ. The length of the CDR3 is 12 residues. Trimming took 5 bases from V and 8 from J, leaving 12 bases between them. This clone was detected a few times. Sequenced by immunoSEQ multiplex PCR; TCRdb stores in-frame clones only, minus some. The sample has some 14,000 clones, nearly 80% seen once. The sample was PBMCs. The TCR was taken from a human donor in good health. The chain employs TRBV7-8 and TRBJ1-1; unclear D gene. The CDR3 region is CASSLNRGEAFF. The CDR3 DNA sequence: TGTGCCAGCAGCCTCAACCGAGGGGAAGCTTTCTTT.